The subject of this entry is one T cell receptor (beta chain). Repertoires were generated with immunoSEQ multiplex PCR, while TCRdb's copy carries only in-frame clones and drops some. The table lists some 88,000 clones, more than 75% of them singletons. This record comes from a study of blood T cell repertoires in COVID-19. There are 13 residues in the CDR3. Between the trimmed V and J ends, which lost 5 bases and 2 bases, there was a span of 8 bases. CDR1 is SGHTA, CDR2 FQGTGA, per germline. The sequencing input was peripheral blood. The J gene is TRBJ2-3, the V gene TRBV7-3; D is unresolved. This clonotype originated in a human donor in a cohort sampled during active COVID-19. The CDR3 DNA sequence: TGTGCCAGCAGCCAAAGCACCACAGATACGCAGTATTTT. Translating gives CASSQSTTDTQYF.